A single sample is the source of the 11 T cell receptor beta chains below, sequenced in a study of T cells in tuberculosis. Sorting used thawed, overnight-rested PBMC stained with anti-CD3, a viability dye and GMM-loaded CD1B tetramer. CD1B tetramers were loaded with Rhodococcus equi-derived C32 glucose monomycolate. Generated by immunoSEQ multiplex PCR, the TCRdb table keeps only in-frame clones and is missing some. The profile shows about 58,000 clones, roughly 86% of them singletons. Sequenced material: CD1b-GMM tetramer-negative cells sorted from PBMCs. The receptors were sampled from an adult woman with latent tuberculosis.

V gene TRBV6-1 combines with J gene TRBJ2-2; 8 bases are a match to TRBD2. After removal of 3 bases from V and 8 bases from J, the junction contained 8 bases not matched to a gene. The germline V gene encodes CDR1 MNHNS and CDR2 SASEGT. The CDR3 is 15 amino acids. The CDR3 protein is CASSDGTRSTGELFF. The CDR3 bases are TGTGCCAGCAGTGATGGGACTAGATCGACTGGGGAGCTGTTTTTT.

This chain uses TRBV5-1 with TRBJ2-7; TRBD1 agrees at 7 bases. Germline V lookup: CDR1 SGHRS, CDR2 YFSETQ. The ends lost 1 base at V and 3 bases at J; junction bases unmatched: 7. The CDR3 extends over 15 amino acids. CDR3 sequence reads: CASSLNRGSDYEQYF. CDR3 in DNA: TGCGCCAGCAGCTTGAACAGGGGTAGCGACTACGAGCAGTACTTC.

The V gene is TRBV4-2, the J gene TRBJ2-3; the match to TRBD2 covers 8 bases. Germline V gene data show CDR1 as LGHNA and CDR2 as YNFKEQ. Unmatched junction bases numbered 21, after V lost 4 bases and J lost 3 bases. This CDR3 spans 20 amino acids. CDR3 residues: CASSPQRIIGGALSTDTQYF. Here the CDR3 DNA reads TGTGCCAGCAGCCCGCAGAGGATTATCGGGGGGGCCCTTAGTACAGATACGCAGTATTTT.

The chain couples TRBV11-3 to TRBJ2-7, with D uncertain. Trimming pared 8 bases from V and 1 base from J, leaving 12 bases between. In germline, CDR1 is SGHNT, CDR2 YENEEA. The CDR3 extends over 13 amino acids. The CDR3 loop is CASGPRSSYEQYF. The CDR3 DNA reads as TGTGCCAGCGGTCCCAGGTCTTCCTACGAGCAGTACTTC.

This clone is a singleton in its sample. This sequence joins TRBV5-1 and TRBJ1-2, with 11 nucleotides matching TRBD1. V gave up 3 bases and J gave up 8 bases; unmatched junction bases: 6. The CDR3 extends over 14 amino acids. CDR1 and CDR2 (germline): SGHRS, YFSETQ. The CDR3, as DNA: TGCGCCAGCAGCTGGGGACAGGGGGACAGGGGCTACACCTTC. This translates into CASSWGQGDRGYTF. The complete variable domain, with remaining parts taken from reference TRBV5-1 and TRBJ1-2, reads KAGVTQTPRYLIKTRGQQVTLSCSPISGHRSVSWYQQTPGQGLQFLFEYFSETQRNKGNFPGRFSGRQFSNSRSEMNVSTLELGDSALYLCASSWGQGDRGYTFGSGTRLTVV.

This clone turned up a few times. The chain combines TRBV2 with TRBJ1-3, with D maybe TRBD1 (5 bases). V lost 4 bases and J 2 bases, leaving 9 bases between the germline ends. The germline V gene has CDR1 SNHLY and CDR2 FYNNEI. CDR3 length: 14 amino acids. The CDR3 DNA is TGTGCCAGCAGTGGACCACAGGCTGGAAACACCATATATTTT. This codes for CASSGPQAGNTIYF.

The chain employs TRBV19 and TRBJ2-7, with D perhaps TRBD2 (5 bases). Trimming removed 3 bases at V and 8 bases at J, with 17 bases between. This CDR3 is 14 amino acids long. Germline CDR1 LNHDA, CDR2 SQIVND (reference sequence). The CDR3 DNA follows: TGTGCCAGTAGTATCAGCGGCGGAGGAGGAAAGCAGTACTTC. Translation gives CASSISGGGGKQYF.

The chain uses TRBV5-6 and TRBJ2-5, with 9 bases identical to TRBD2. The CDR3 loop spans 12 amino acids. The V gene end was trimmed by 9 bases and the J gene end by 7 bases; junction bases not matched to a gene: 7. Per germline, CDR1 SGHDT and CDR2 YYEEEE. CDR3 nucleotide sequence: TGTGCCACGGGACTAGCTTTGGGGACCCAGTACTTC. Encoded protein: CATGLALGTQYF.

The V and J genes are TRBV2 and TRBJ1-5, with 7 bases aligning to TRBD1. The CDR3 spans 14 residues. V lost 4 bases, J lost 7 bases, and 7 bases stayed unmatched. CDR1 is SNHLY and CDR2 is FYNNEI in the germline V gene. The CDR3 nucleotides read TGTGCCAGCAGTGCCGGGACAGTAGCCCAGCCCCAGCATTTT. Protein: CASSAGTVAQPQHF.

The J gene is TRBJ2-7, the V gene TRBV4-3; 9 bases match TRBD1. This CDR3 spans 14 amino acids. Germline V gene data show CDR1 as LGHNA and CDR2 as YSLEER. The V and J ends lost 3 bases and 2 bases, in that order; junction bases with no gene match: 2. The DNA for the CDR3 is TGCGCCAGCAGCCAGGACAGGGGCACCTACGAGCAGTACTTC. This gives the protein CASSQDRGTYEQYF.

The genes are TRBV10-3 and TRBJ2-5, with D perhaps matching TRBD1 (6 bases). The DNA matches TRBJ2-7 better at its end, which makes the J call doubtful. This CDR3 is built from 14 residues. The V gene's germline CDR1 is ENHRY and CDR2 SYGVKD. The DNA for the CDR3 is TGTGCCATCAGTGAGGACAGGACCTCCTACGAGCAGTACTTC. Translation: CAISEDRTSYEQYF.